These 24 T cell receptor beta chains were all obtained from the same sample, sequenced in a study of technical replicates of blood from a handful of donors. The assay was immunoSEQ multiplex PCR, and TCRdb's table has in-frame clones only and misses some. The table lists tens of thousands of clones, over 90% of them singletons. Source material: PBMCs. The receptors here all came from a human donor in good health. Some clones in this sample may be carry-over from other donors' samples.

The chain recombines TRBV19 with TRBJ2-5; TRBD2 matches 7 bases. Trimming removed 1 base from V and 5 bases from J; junction bases left unmatched: 10. Germline V gene lookup returns CDR1 LNHDA and CDR2 SQIVND (reference sequence). The CDR3 has 16 amino acids. CDR3 sequence reads: CASSIGGGRAIETQYF. In nucleotides, the CDR3 is TGTGCCAGTAGTATAGGGGGAGGGAGGGCCATCGAGACCCAGTACTTC.

The genes are TRBV9 and TRBJ1-3, with unresolved D. V lost 3 bases to trimming and J lost 0 bases, with 13 bases between them. Germline V gives CDR1 SGDLS, CDR2 YYNGEE. This CDR3 has 16 amino acids. CDR3 nucleotides: TGTGCCAGCAGCGCGCGAGCCTCACCCTCTGGAAACACCATATATTTT. Amino acids: CASSARASPSGNTIYF.

This clone turned up a few times. J is TRBJ2-7 and V is TRBV19; 8 bases map to TRBD2. The CDR3 is 15 residues long. V was clipped by 4 bases and J by 2 bases; unmatched bases: 7. In germline, CDR1 is LNHDA, CDR2 SQIVND (reference sequence). CDR3 in DNA: TGTGCCAGTAGTACCGCACGGGGGGGGGCCTACGAGCAGTACTTC. This translates into CASSTARGGAYEQYF. The whole variable domain, remainder taken from reference TRBV19 and TRBJ2-7, is DGGITQSPKYLFRKEGQNVTLSCEQNLNHDAMYWYRQDPGQGLRLIYYSQIVNDFQKGDIAEGYSVSREKKESFPLTVTSAQKNPTAFYLCASSTARGGAYEQYFGPGTRLTVT.

The chain uses TRBV6-5 and TRBJ1-1; D is possibly TRBD1 (5 bases). The CDR3 covers 13 residues. Trimming took 6 bases from V and 3 from J, leaving 11 bases between them. In germline, CDR1 is MNHEY, CDR2 SVGAGI. As DNA, the CDR3 is TGTGCCAGCAGGCAGGGTAGTTACACTGAAGCTTTCTTT. It encodes CASRQGSYTEAFF.

The V call is TRBV7-2, the J call TRBJ2-1, with a possible D match to TRBD1 (5 bases). There are 14 residues in the CDR3. The V end lost 5 bases, the J end lost 1 base, and 9 bases lay between the germline ends. The germline gives CDR1 SGHTA, CDR2 FQGNSA. The CDR3 loop is CASSRPGSYNEQFF. CDR3 DNA: TGTGCCAGCAGCCGCCCAGGGTCCTACAATGAGCAGTTCTTC. Full variable domain (rest looked up from reference TRBV7-2 and TRBJ2-1): GAGVSQSPSNKVTEKGKDVELRCDPISGHTALYWYRQSLGQGLEFLIYFQGNSAPDKSGLPSDRFSAERTGGSVSTLTIQRTQQEDSAVYLCASSRPGSYNEQFFGPGTRLTVL.

The gene calls are TRBV7-3 and TRBJ2-7; 7 bases are shared with TRBD2. The J segment lost 7 bases and the V segment lost 4 bases, leaving 10 bases of the junction unmatched. The CDR3 covers 14 residues. Germline V gene data show CDR1 as SGHTA and CDR2 as FQGTGA. In DNA, the CDR3 is TGTGCCAGCAGCTCAGCGTCGACCGGGGGGGAGCAGTACTTC. As protein: CASSSASTGGEQYF.

CDR3 sequence reads: CASSLGGTVLSGNTIYF. The CDR3, as DNA: TGTGCCAGCAGCTTAGGCGGGACAGTCCTCTCTGGAAACACCATATATTTT. This chain joins TRBV7-6 and TRBJ1-3; 7 positions agree with TRBD1. From germline, CDR1 is SGHVS and CDR2 FNYEAQ. V lost 1 base to trimming and J lost 0 bases; unmatched junction nucleotides: 6. The CDR3 covers 17 residues. Full variable domain (rest looked up from reference TRBV7-6 and TRBJ1-3): GAGVSQSPRYKVTKRGQDVALRCDPISGHVSLYWYRQALGQGPEFLTYFNYEAQQDKSGLPNDRFSAERPEGSISTLTIQRTEQRDSAMYRCASSLGGTVLSGNTIYFGEGSWLTVV.

The gene calls are TRBV7-3 and TRBJ2-1, with 10 nucleotides matching TRBD2. Trimming cost V 5 bases and J 4 bases; bases outside gene matches: 8. This CDR3 comprises 16 residues. Germline V gene sequence: CDR1 SGHTA, CDR2 FQGTGA. The CDR3 DNA reads TGTGCCAGCAGCCCATCTAGCGGGAGTAAATACAATGAGCAGTTCTTC. This sequence encodes CASSPSSGSKYNEQFF. Full variable domain (rest looked up from reference TRBV7-3 and TRBJ2-1): GAGVSQTPSNKVTEKGKYVELRCDPISGHTALYWYRQSLGQGPEFLIYFQGTGAADDSGLPNDRFFAVRPEGSVSTLKIQRTERGDSAVYLCASSPSSGSKYNEQFFGPGTRLTVL.

The chain employs TRBV7-9 and TRBJ2-5; no firm D call. The V gene's germline CDR1 is SEHNR and CDR2 FQNEAQ (reference sequence). There are 14 residues in the CDR3. V was clipped by 5 bases and J by 2 bases, with 12 bases between them. CDR3 DNA: TGTGCCAGCAGCGCTAGTGATTATCAAGAGACCCAGTACTTC. Its protein is CASSASDYQETQYF.

This clone appeared a single time. This chain joins TRBV7-8 and TRBJ2-1, with 8 bases identical to TRBD1. This CDR3 is built from 15 residues. Per the germline V gene, CDR1 is SGHVS and CDR2 is FQNEAQ. The V gene end was trimmed by 3 bases and the J gene end by 0 bases; junction bases not matched to a gene: 1. CDR3 DNA sequence: TGTGCCAGCAGCTTCAGGGGGCTCTCCTACAATGAGCAGTTCTTC. Translated, it gives CASSFRGLSYNEQFF.

The chain's CDR3 is CASSRGLAGGEQYF. DNA for the CDR3: TGTGCCAGCAGCCGAGGACTAGCGGGAGGCGAGCAGTACTTC. The chain employs TRBV2 and TRBJ2-7; 14 nucleotides line up with TRBD2. Germline V CDR1 and CDR2: SNHLY, FYNNEI. With 6 bases clipped from V and 6 bases from J, the junction kept 4 bases outside the gene matches. The CDR3 has 14 residues.

The rearrangement links TRBV4-3 to TRBJ2-3, with a possible D match to TRBD2 (5 bases). The CDR3 has 15 amino acids. V shed 3 bases and J shed 5 bases, with 15 bases lying between them. CDR1 is LGHNA, CDR2 YSLEER, per germline. CDR3 nucleotides: TGCGCCAGCAGCCAGGGAACCGACCGGGGAGATACGCAGTATTTT. Amino acid sequence: CASSQGTDRGDTQYF.

The chain combines TRBV13 with TRBJ1-4, with unresolved D. From germline, CDR1 is PRHDT and CDR2 FYEKMQ (reference sequence). This CDR3 comprises 12 residues. V lost 4 bases and J 8 bases, leaving 8 bases between the germline ends. This CDR3 reads CASSWSREKLFF. DNA of the CDR3: TGTGCCAGCAGCTGGAGTCGGGAAAAACTGTTTTTT.

The genes are TRBV19 and TRBJ2-1, with D possibly matching TRBD2 (5 bases). The CDR3 has 14 residues. Germline CDR1 LNHDA, CDR2 SQIVND (reference sequence). The germline V and J ends were trimmed by 3 bases and 5 bases, with 11 bases remaining between them. The CDR3 loop reads CASSIIPEDNEQFF. Here the CDR3 DNA reads TGTGCCAGTAGTATTATCCCGGAGGACAATGAGCAGTTCTTC.

The gene calls are TRBV27 and TRBJ2-3, with D possibly matching TRBD2 (5 bases). The CDR3 is made up of 15 amino acids. The V gene lost 7 bases and the J gene lost 2 bases, with 16 bases spanning the gap. Per the germline V gene, CDR1 is MNHEY and CDR2 is SMNVEV (reference sequence). The CDR3 sequence is CASNPLAEVTDTQYF. DNA of the CDR3: TGTGCCAGCAACCCGCTGGCGGAGGTCACAGATACGCAGTATTTT.

This chain joins TRBV11-3 and TRBJ2-5, with D perhaps TRBD2 (6 bases). Trimming removed 1 base at V and 1 base at J, with 7 bases between. There are 14 residues in the CDR3. Germline CDR1 SGHNT, CDR2 YENEEA. CDR3 in amino acids: CASSLGRGQETQYF. CDR3 DNA: TGTGCCAGCAGCTTAGGGCGGGGCCAAGAGACCCAGTACTTC.

This sequence joins TRBV25-1 and TRBJ2-5; no clear D gene. Germline CDR1 MGHDK, CDR2 SYGVNS. The V end lost 3 bases, the J end lost 1 base, and 12 bases lay between the germline ends. CDR3 length: 15 amino acids. CDR3 sequence: CASSDGSRLQETQYF. In nucleotides, the CDR3 is TGTGCCAGCAGTGATGGGTCCAGACTCCAAGAGACCCAGTACTTC.

The V gene is TRBV19, the J gene TRBJ1-2; D gene ambiguous. Trimming took 6 bases from V and 4 from J, leaving 15 bases between them. Germline loops: CDR1 LNHDA, CDR2 SQIVND (reference sequence). CDR3 length: 14 amino acids. The CDR3 DNA follows: TGTGCCAGTAGAGACACCGGGAGACCCTATGGCTACACCTTC. Residues: CASRDTGRPYGYTF. Full variable domain (missing parts from reference TRBV19 and TRBJ1-2): DGGITQSPKYLFRKEGQNVTLSCEQNLNHDAMYWYRQDPGQGLRLIYYSQIVNDFQKGDIAEGYSVSREKKESFPLTVTSAQKNPTAFYLCASRDTGRPYGYTFGSGTRLTVV.

The chain employs TRBV7-2 and TRBJ2-5; weak D call: TRBD1 (5 bases). V was pared by 4 bases and J by 1 base, with 10 bases between. From germline, CDR1 is SGHTA and CDR2 FQGNSA. The CDR3 extends over 14 amino acids. The CDR3 here is CASSSLTAQETQYF. The DNA of the CDR3 is TGTGCCAGCAGCTCGTTGACAGCCCAAGAGACCCAGTACTTC.

The CDR3 DNA reads TGTGCCAGCCGGAGCGGGGGGGGCACAGATACGCAGTATTTT. Translation gives CASRSGGGTDTQYF. The genes are TRBV6-4 and TRBJ2-3; 10 nucleotides agree with TRBD2. The CDR3 runs to 14 residues. Germline-derived CDR1 and CDR2 are MRHNA and SNTAGT. With 8 bases clipped from V and 1 base from J, the junction kept 3 bases outside the gene matches.

There are a few counts of this clone. V gene TRBV4-1 combines with J gene TRBJ2-2, with a possible D match to TRBD1 (5 bases). Trimming shortened V by 4 bases and J by 0 bases, and 12 bases separated the two germline ends. The CDR3 is 16 residues long. The germline CDR1 and CDR2 sequences are MGHRA and YSYEKL. CDR3 in DNA: TGCGCCAGCAGCCCCAGGGTCAACCCGAACACCGGGGAGCTGTTTTTT. Translated, it gives CASSPRVNPNTGELFF.

In its sample, this clone was seen once. The rearrangement links TRBV9 to TRBJ2-2; 10 bases align to TRBD2. Looked up from germline, CDR1 is SGDLS and CDR2 is YYNGEE. The CDR3 is 16 amino acids. V trimming: 4 bases; J trimming: 6 bases; junction bases outside the gene matches: 9. CDR3 region: CASSFQAGGLAGELFF. The CDR3 DNA reads TGTGCCAGCAGCTTTCAAGCGGGGGGGCTGGCCGGGGAGCTGTTTTTT.

The chain employs TRBV7-9 and TRBJ2-5; 14 nucleotides align to TRBD2. Looked up from germline, CDR1 is SEHNR and CDR2 is FQNEAQ (reference sequence). The CDR3 is 17 amino acids. V lost 5 bases and J lost 4; bases outside the gene matches: 9. The CDR3 protein is CASSRGTSGSFGETQYF. The CDR3 nucleotides read TGTGCCAGCAGCAGAGGGACTAGCGGGAGCTTTGGAGAGACCCAGTACTTC. The whole variable domain, remainder taken from reference TRBV7-9 and TRBJ2-5, is DTGVSQNPRHKITKRGQNVTFRCDPISEHNRLYWYRQTLGQGPEFLTYFQNEAQLEKSRLLSDRFSAERPKGSFSTLEIQRTEQGDSAMYLCASSRGTSGSFGETQYFGPGTRLLVL.

The V gene is TRBV11-2, the J gene TRBJ2-1; 13 nucleotides agree with TRBD2. With 4 bases clipped from V and 3 bases from J, the junction kept 12 bases outside the gene matches. The CDR3 consists of 19 residues. Germline values: CDR1 SGHAT, CDR2 FQNNGV. The CDR3 nucleotides read TGTGCCAGCAGCTCGGGGACTAGCGGGATCCTGGTCGTCTACAATGAGCAGTTCTTC. Translated, it gives CASSSGTSGILVVYNEQFF. Variable domain in full (rest from reference TRBV11-2 and TRBJ2-1): EAGVAQSPRYKIIEKRQSVAFWCNPISGHATLYWYQQILGQGPKLLIQFQNNGVVDDSQLPKDRFSAERLKGVDSTLKIQPAKLEDSAVYLCASSSGTSGILVVYNEQFFGPGTRLTVL.